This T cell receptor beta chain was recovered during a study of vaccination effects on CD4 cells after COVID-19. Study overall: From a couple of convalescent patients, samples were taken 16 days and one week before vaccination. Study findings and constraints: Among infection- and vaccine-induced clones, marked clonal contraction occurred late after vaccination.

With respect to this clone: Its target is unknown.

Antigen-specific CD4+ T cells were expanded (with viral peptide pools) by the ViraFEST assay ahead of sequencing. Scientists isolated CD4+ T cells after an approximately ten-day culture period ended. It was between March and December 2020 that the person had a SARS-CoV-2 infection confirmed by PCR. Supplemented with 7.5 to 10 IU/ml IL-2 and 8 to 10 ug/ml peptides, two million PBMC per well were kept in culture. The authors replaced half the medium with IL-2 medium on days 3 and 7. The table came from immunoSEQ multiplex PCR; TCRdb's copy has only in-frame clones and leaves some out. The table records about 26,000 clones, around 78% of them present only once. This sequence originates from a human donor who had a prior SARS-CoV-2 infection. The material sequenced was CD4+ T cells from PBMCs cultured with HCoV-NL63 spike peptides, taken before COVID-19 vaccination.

The CDR3 sequence is CASTSGGAGELFF. In DNA form, the CDR3 reads TGTGCCAGCACCAGCGGGGGGGCCGGGGAGCTGTTTTTT. The chain combines TRBV5-4 with TRBJ2-2; 10 nucleotides align to TRBD2. The V and J ends lost 6 bases and 6 bases, in that order; junction bases with no gene match: 2. This CDR3 has 13 residues. The germline gives CDR1 SGHNT, CDR2 YYREEE (reference sequence). The variable domain in full, completed from reference TRBV5-4 and TRBJ2-2, reads ETGVTQSPTHLIKTRGQQVTLRCSSQSGHNTVSWYQQALGQGPQFIFQYYREEENGRGNFPPRFSGLQFPNYSSELNVNALELDDSALYLCASTSGGAGELFFGEGSRLTVL.